This TCR beta chain was recovered during a study of shared clonotypes between healthy human individuals. Study-level points and caveats: Enrolling few donors narrowed the genetic and exposure-history diversity that was represented. Sequencing depth was expected to affect clonotype sharing among donors. For naive CD4 cells, approximately 4.8% of clonotypes were shared across a few donors. Only blood was sampled; tissue repertoires likely differ.

Generated by immunoSEQ multiplex PCR, the TCRdb table keeps only in-frame clones and is missing some. The sample contains over 2 million clones, under 95% of which appear only once. On this clone: Its cognate antigen is unknown.

Germline CDR1 GTSNPN, CDR2 SVGIG (reference sequence). Trimming shortened V by 5 bases and J by 0 bases, and 12 bases separated the two germline ends. CDR3 length: 14 amino acids. This chain connects TRBV30 to TRBJ2-3; D is possibly TRBD1 (5 bases). The sequence came from a man between 18 and 29 years old in good health. Some clones in this sample may be carry-over from other donors' samples. The sequencing input was naive CD4+ T cells from PBMCs. The subset: CD45RA+ positively selected. The CDR3 DNA sequence: TGTGCCTGGGGGGCAGGGTTAAGCACAGATACGCAGTATTTT. Translating gives CAWGAGLSTDTQYF.